Shown below are 13 T cell receptor beta chains from a single sample sequenced in a study of blood T cell repertoires in COVID-19. Assay: immunoSEQ multiplex PCR; the TCRdb copy retains only in-frame clones and omits some. The sample lists some 80,000 clones; about four fifths were seen once. The sequenced material came from peripheral blood. All receptors derive from an elderly woman with active or convalescent COVID-19.

This clone was seen only a few times. The chain carries TRBV7-3 and TRBJ2-7; TRBD2 matches 11 bases. CDR3 size: 17 residues. Germline trimming cut 2 bases from V and 2 bases from J; bases unmatched to any gene: 8. Germline-derived CDR1 and CDR2 are SGHTA and FQGTGA. The DNA of the CDR3 is TGTGCCAGCAGCTTACTTTTAGCGGGAGGGCCTGCCTACGAGCAGTACTTC. Amino acid sequence: CASSLLLAGGPAYEQYF.

The V and J genes are TRBV2 and TRBJ2-1, with D perhaps matching TRBD2 (6 bases). Germline V lookup: CDR1 SNHLY, CDR2 FYNNEI. There are 15 residues in the CDR3. The V end was cut by 5 bases, the J end by 0 bases, with 11 bases between. CDR3 protein: CASSKTSSSYNEQFF. Here the CDR3 DNA reads TGTGCCAGCAGTAAGACTAGTAGCTCCTACAATGAGCAGTTCTTC.

The rearrangement joins TRBV7-9 to TRBJ1-3, with D uncertain. The germline CDR1 and CDR2 sequences are SEHNR and FQNEAQ (reference sequence). Trimming shortened V by 7 bases and J by 2 bases, and 9 bases separated the two germline ends. This CDR3 region has 13 residues. The CDR3, as DNA: TGTGCCAGCATCTCCCGGGCTGGAAACACCATATATTTT. This encodes CASISRAGNTIYF.

This clone was observed once. This sequence joins TRBV5-1 and TRBJ1-1, with 11 nucleotides matching TRBD1. The CDR3 has 16 amino acids. Per germline, CDR1 SGHRS and CDR2 YFSETQ. Trimming took 5 bases from V and 0 from J; bases not matched to a gene: 6. CDR3 sequence reads: CASRPGQGALNTEAFF. The CDR3 DNA follows: TGCGCCAGCAGACCCGGACAGGGGGCTTTGAACACTGAAGCTTTCTTT.

This clone was observed a single time. The V call is TRBV19, the J call TRBJ2-7; 12 bases line up with TRBD2. V gave up 5 bases and J gave up 6 bases; unmatched junction bases: 11. This CDR3 contains 16 residues. Germline V gene data show CDR1 as LNHDA and CDR2 as SQIVND (reference sequence). The CDR3 nucleotides read TGTGCCAGTAGTGTACCACTAGCGGGAGGAAAGGGCGAGCAGTACTTC. It translates to CASSVPLAGGKGEQYF.

The chain combines TRBV30 with TRBJ2-7; maybe TRBD2 (5 bases). Trimming stripped 5 bases from V and 3 bases from J, with 14 bases between. Germline values: CDR1 GTSNPN, CDR2 SVGIG (reference sequence). The CDR3 covers 13 residues. Here the CDR3 reads CAWRPTRYYEQYF. As DNA, the CDR3 is TGTGCCTGGCGACCAACTAGATACTACGAGCAGTACTTC. Combining the CDR3 with reference TRBV30 and TRBJ2-7 gives the whole variable domain SQTIHQWPATLVQPVGSPLSLECTVEGTSNPNLYWYRQAAGRGLQLLFYSVGIGQISSEVPQNLSASRPQDRQFILSSKKLLLSDSGFYLCAWRPTRYYEQYFGPGTRLTVT.

The chain couples TRBV7-2 to TRBJ1-5; possible D gene TRBD1, 6 bases. Germline V gene data show CDR1 as SGHTA and CDR2 as FQGNSA. V was shortened by 3 bases and J by 1 base, with 7 bases between the two germline ends. There are 14 residues in the CDR3. CDR3 sequence (DNA): TGTGCCAGCAGCTTTAGGGGGAGCAATCAGCCCCAGCATTTT. Translation gives CASSFRGSNQPQHF.

A few counts support this clone. This rearrangement joins TRBV6-5 to TRBJ2-7, with D maybe TRBD1 (6 bases). CDR3 length: 15 residues. In germline, CDR1 is MNHEY, CDR2 SVGAGI. Trimming stripped 6 bases from V and 5 bases from J, with 20 bases between. The CDR3 DNA reads TGTGCCAGCAGATCATGGCAGGGGCCCATGGACGAGCAGTACTTC. It yields the protein CASRSWQGPMDEQYF.

The chain links TRBV6-6 to TRBJ1-1, with TRBD1 identical over 8 bases. The CDR3 is made up of 14 amino acids. Looked up from germline, CDR1 is MNHNY and CDR2 is SVGAGI (reference sequence). Unmatched junction bases numbered 5, after V lost 5 bases and J lost 3 bases. The DNA of the CDR3 is TGTGCCAGCAGTCGGCACAGGGGGGACACTGAAGCTTTCTTT. Its translation: CASSRHRGDTEAFF.

The V call is TRBV5-6, the J call TRBJ2-7, with a tentative D call TRBD1 (6 bases). Per germline, CDR1 SGHDT and CDR2 YYEEEE. The CDR3 spans 13 residues. The germline V and J ends were trimmed by 4 bases and 3 bases, with 11 bases remaining between them. In DNA form, the CDR3 reads TGTGCCAGCAGCCCAACAGGGCGCTACGAGCAGTACTTC. Protein: CASSPTGRYEQYF.

As concerns this clone: Sequence at one end of the junction differs from germline and may be a read error. The genes are TRBV28 and TRBJ2-7, with a possible D match to TRBD1 (5 bases). Germline CDR1 is MDHEN and CDR2 is SYDVKM. CDR3 length: 15 residues. CDR3 sequence reads: CASSPLFAGLPPRFF. In nucleotides, the CDR3 is TGTGCCAGCAGTCCCCTCTTCGCAGGGTTGCCCCCTCGATTCTTC.

The chain links TRBV7-2 to TRBJ2-1; D remains ambiguous. The CDR3 totals 16 residues. V was shortened by 1 base and J by 2 bases, with 12 bases between the two germline ends. CDR1 and CDR2 (germline): SGHTA, FQGNSA. CDR3 DNA sequence: TGTGCCAGCAGCTTAGATGTAACAGCCGCCTACAATGAGCAGTTCTTC. This codes for CASSLDVTAAYNEQFF. Full variable domain (rest looked up from reference TRBV7-2 and TRBJ2-1): GAGVSQSPSNKVTEKGKDVELRCDPISGHTALYWYRQSLGQGLEFLIYFQGNSAPDKSGLPSDRFSAERTGGSVSTLTIQRTQQEDSAVYLCASSLDVTAAYNEQFFGPGTRLTVL.

V is TRBV27 and J is TRBJ2-5; TRBD1 agrees at 11 bases. The germline V gene has CDR1 MNHEY and CDR2 SMNVEV (reference sequence). The CDR3 consists of 12 residues. The V gene end was trimmed by 10 bases and the J gene end by 6 bases; junction bases not matched to a gene: 4. DNA of the CDR3: TGTGCCACGCGGACAGGGGGCAAGACCCAGTACTTC. It specifies CATRTGGKTQYF.